This T cell receptor beta chain comes out of a study of Graves' ophthalmopathy and Graves' hyperthyroidism. For repertoire sequencing, the TCR beta CDR3 regions were amplified from RNA transcripts. First-round RT-PCR relied on HTBI primers, and a second-round multiplex PCR came next. One entry per CDR3 protein, called by TCRdb with MiXCR from the multiplex PCR reads. The sample lists some 520,000 distinct CDR3 sequences; roughly an eighth were seen once. The trim removed 5 bases at V and 0 bases at J, leaving 5 bases unmatched. The CDR3 extends over 15 amino acids. This clonotype was found a few times.

The chain couples TRBV12-3 or TRBV12-4 to TRBJ1-2, with 8 bases aligning to TRBD1. Sequencing was done on a sample of blood. This TCR was recovered from a woman aged 25 to 45 with Graves' ophthalmopathy. CDR3 protein: CASSPRTGPNYGYTF. CDR3 DNA: TGTGCCAGCAGTCCCAGGACAGGGCCTAACTATGGCTACACCTTC.